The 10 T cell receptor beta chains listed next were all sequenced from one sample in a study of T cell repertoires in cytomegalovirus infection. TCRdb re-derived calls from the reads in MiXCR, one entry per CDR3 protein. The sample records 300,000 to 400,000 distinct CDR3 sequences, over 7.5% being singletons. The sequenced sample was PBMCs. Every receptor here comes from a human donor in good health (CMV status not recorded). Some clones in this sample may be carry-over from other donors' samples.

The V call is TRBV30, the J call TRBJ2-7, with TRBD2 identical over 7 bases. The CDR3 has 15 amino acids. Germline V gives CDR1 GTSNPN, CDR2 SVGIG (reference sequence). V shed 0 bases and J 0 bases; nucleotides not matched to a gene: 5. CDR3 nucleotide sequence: TGTGCCTGGAGTGTAGGAGGGAGGGTCTCCTACGAGCAGTACTTC. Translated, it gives CAWSVGGRVSYEQYF.

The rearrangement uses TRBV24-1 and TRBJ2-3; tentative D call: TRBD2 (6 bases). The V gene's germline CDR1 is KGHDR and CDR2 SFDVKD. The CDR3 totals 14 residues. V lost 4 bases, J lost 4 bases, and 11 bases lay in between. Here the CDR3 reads CATSDPGRPDTQYF. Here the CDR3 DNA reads TGTGCCACCAGTGACCCGGGGAGGCCAGATACGCAGTATTTT.

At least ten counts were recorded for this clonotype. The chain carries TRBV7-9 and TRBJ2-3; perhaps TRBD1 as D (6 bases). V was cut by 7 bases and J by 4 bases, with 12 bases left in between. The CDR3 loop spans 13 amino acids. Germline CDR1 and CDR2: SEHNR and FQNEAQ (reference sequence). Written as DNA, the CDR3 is TGTGCCAGCACTCAGGCAGGGGCAGATACGCAGTATTTT. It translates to CASTQAGADTQYF.

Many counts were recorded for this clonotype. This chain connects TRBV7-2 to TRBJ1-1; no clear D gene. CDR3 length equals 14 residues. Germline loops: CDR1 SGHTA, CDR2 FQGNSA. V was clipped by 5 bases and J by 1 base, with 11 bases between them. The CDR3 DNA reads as TGTGCCAGCAGCCCCGGGGTTCGGAACACTGAAGCTTTCTTT. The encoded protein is CASSPGVRNTEAFF.

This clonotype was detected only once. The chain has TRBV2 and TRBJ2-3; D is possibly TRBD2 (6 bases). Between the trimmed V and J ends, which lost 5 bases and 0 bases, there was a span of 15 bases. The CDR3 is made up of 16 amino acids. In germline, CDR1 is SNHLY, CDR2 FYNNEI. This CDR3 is CASSQLGGVSTDTQYF. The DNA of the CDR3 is TGTGCCAGCAGTCAACTGGGAGGAGTAAGCACAGATACGCAGTATTTT. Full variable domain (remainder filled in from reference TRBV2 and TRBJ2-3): EPEVTQTPSHQVTQMGQEVILRCVPISNHLYFYWYRQILGQKVEFLVSFYNNEISEKSEIFDDQFSVERPDGSNFTLKIRSTKLEDSAMYFCASSQLGGVSTDTQYFGPGTRLTVL.

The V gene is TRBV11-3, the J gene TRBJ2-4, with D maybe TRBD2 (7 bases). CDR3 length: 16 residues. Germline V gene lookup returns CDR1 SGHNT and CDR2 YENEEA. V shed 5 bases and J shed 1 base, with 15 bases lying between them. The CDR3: CASSHRSGGAKNIQYF. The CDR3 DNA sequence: TGTGCCAGCAGCCACCGTTCGGGGGGCGCCAAAAACATTCAGTACTTC.

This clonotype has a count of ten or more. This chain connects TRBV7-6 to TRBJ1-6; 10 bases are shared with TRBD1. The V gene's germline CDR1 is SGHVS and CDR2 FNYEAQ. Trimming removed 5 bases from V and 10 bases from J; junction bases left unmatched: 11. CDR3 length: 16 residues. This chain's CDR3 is CASSPVVETGGSPLHF. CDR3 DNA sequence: TGTGCCAGCAGCCCGGTAGTTGAGACAGGGGGCTCACCCCTCCACTTT.

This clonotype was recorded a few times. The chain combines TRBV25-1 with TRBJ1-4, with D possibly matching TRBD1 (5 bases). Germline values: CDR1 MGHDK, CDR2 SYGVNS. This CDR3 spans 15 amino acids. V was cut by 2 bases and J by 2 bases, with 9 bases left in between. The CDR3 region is CASSEPGGTNEKLFF. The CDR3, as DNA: TGTGCCAGCAGTGAACCTGGGGGGACTAATGAAAAACTGTTTTTT.

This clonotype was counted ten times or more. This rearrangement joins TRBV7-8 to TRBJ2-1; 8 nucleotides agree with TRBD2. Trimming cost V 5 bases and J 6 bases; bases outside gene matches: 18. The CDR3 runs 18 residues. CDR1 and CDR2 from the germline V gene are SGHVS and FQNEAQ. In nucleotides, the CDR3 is TGTGCCAGCAGCCCCCGCCCGGGATGGGCGGGGGGTCGCAATGAGCAGTTCTTC. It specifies CASSPRPGWAGGRNEQFF.

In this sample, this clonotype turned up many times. The DNA for the CDR3 is TGTGCCAGCAGCTTAGTCCCGGGGGCGTACACTGAAGCTTTCTTT. Protein: CASSLVPGAYTEAFF. This chain links TRBV7-2 with TRBJ1-1; D possibly corresponds to TRBD1 (6 bases). The CDR3 is 15 residues long. The germline gives CDR1 SGHTA, CDR2 FQGNSA. V was clipped by 1 base and J by 3 bases, with 12 bases between them.